A selection of T cell receptor beta chains follows, all from one sample in a study of cytomegalovirus exposure and HLA in healthy donors. Here immunoSEQ multiplex PCR was the method, and the copy in TCRdb shows in-frame clones only, minus some. The sample has a few hundred thousand clones; just over 85% are singletons. The sample was PBMCs. The receptor source for this set is a woman under 30 in good health and CMV-seronegative. CDR3s include the opening cysteine and the closing phenylalanine or tryptophan. Fields, in order: clone size, CDR3 length, D gene, J gene, V gene, CDR3 protein, CDR3 DNA. D genes are given only for firm matches. Size is stated for part of the rows, as once, few or many counts, or as a class when the clone is expanded.

once,14,NA,TRBJ1-2,TRBV13,CASTQTNRNYGYTF,TGTGCCAGCACTCAAACAAACCGTAACTATGGCTACACCTTC
few,12,NA,TRBJ2-1,TRBV7-9,CASSPRLNEQFF,TGTGCCAGCAGCCCCCGTTTGAATGAGCAGTTCTTC
NA,13,TRBD1,TRBJ1-2,TRBV30,CACLGQGAVGYTF,TGTGCCTGCTTAGGACAGGGGGCGGTTGGCTACACCTTC
NA,15,TRBD2,TRBJ2-1,TRBV27,CASSLDLAGPLKQFF,TGTGCCAGCAGTTTAGATCTAGCGGGGCCACTAAAGCAGTTCTTC
once,16,TRBD1,TRBJ1-1,TRBV4-1,CASSQVFPGGLTEAFF,TGCGCCAGCAGCCAAGTCTTTCCAGGGGGCTTGACTGAAGCTTTCTTT
NA,14,NA,TRBJ2-3,TRBV6-4,CARGGAASTDTQYF,TGTGCCAGGGGGGGGGCAGCTAGCACAGATACGCAGTATTTT
NA,13,NA,TRBJ1-2,TRBV6-1,CASSEGRVYGYTF,TGTGCCAGCAGTGAAGGCAGGGTGTACGGCTACACCTTC
NA,14,NA,TRBJ2-3,TRBV2,CASRRDLNTDTQYF,TGTGCCAGCCGCCGGGACTTGAACACAGATACGCAGTATTTT
NA,17,TRBD2,TRBJ2-7,TRBV28,CASSSLAGGMSLVEQYF,TGTGCCAGCAGTTCGCTAGCGGGGGGGATGAGCCTGGTCGAGCAGTACTTC
NA,20,NA,TRBJ2-7,TRBV27,CASSPWLVVYYTPSSYEQYF,TGTGCCAGCAGTCCCTGGTTGGTGGTATATTACACTCCTAGCTCCTACGAGCAGTACTTC
NA,15,TRBD2,TRBJ2-1,TRBV2,CASSDAGVGLDEQFF,TGTGCCAGCAGTGATGCGGGGGTGGGATTGGATGAGCAGTTCTTC
NA,16,NA,TRBJ1-5,TRBV4-1,CASSEEGRGRLQPQHF,TGCGCCAGCAGCGAAGAGGGCAGGGGTAGGTTACAGCCCCAGCATTTT
NA,12,NA,TRBJ1-2,TRBV29-1,CSGGEEGGGYTF,TGCAGCGGGGGGGAGGAAGGAGGTGGCTACACCTTC
few,14,TRBD1,TRBJ1-1,TRBV28,CASSRDRLYTEAFF,TGTGCCAGCAGTCGGGACAGGTTATACACTGAAGCTTTCTTT
NA,13,NA,TRBJ1-1,TRBV9,CASSVATATEAFF,TGTGCCAGCAGCGTAGCTACAGCCACTGAAGCTTTCTTT
NA,13,NA,TRBJ2-1,TRBV7-6,CASSSRGSSEQFF,TGTGCCAGCAGCTCCCGGGGTAGCAGTGAGCAGTTCTTC
NA,14,NA,TRBJ2-7,TRBV28,CASSLFGGAPEQYF,TGTGCCAGCAGTTTATTTGGAGGAGCTCCCGAGCAGTACTTC
NA,15,TRBD2,TRBJ2-7,TRBV7-2,CASSMWGLAPYEQYF,TGTGCCAGCAGCATGTGGGGACTAGCGCCCTACGAGCAGTACTTC
NA,19,TRBD1,TRBJ2-2,TRBV30,CAWLGTVHDSFRSTGELFF,TGTGCCTGGCTCGGGACAGTCCATGACTCGTTTCGTTCGACCGGGGAGCTGTTTTTT
NA,15,TRBD1,TRBJ1-5,TRBV7-9,CASSLWTGANQPQHF,TGTGCCAGCAGCTTATGGACAGGGGCCAATCAGCCCCAGCATTTT
NA,18,TRBD1,TRBJ1-1,TRBV7-6,CASSLGLSGGRRNTEAFF,TGTGCCAGCAGCTTAGGATTGTCAGGGGGGAGAAGGAACACTGAAGCTTTCTTT
NA,13,NA,TRBJ1-1,TRBV29-1,CSVGFFAGTEAFF,TGCAGCGTTGGTTTCTTTGCGGGCACTGAAGCTTTCTTT
NA,14,TRBD1,TRBJ2-1,TRBV10-2,CATQDRSQYNEQFF,TGCGCCACCCAGGACAGGAGCCAGTACAATGAGCAGTTCTTC
NA,14,NA,TRBJ1-1,TRBV5-1,CASSVTGHNTEAFF,TGCGCCAGCAGCGTAACAGGTCATAACACTGAAGCTTTCTTT
NA,16,TRBD1,TRBJ2-2,TRBV9,CASTLVETGGTGELFF,TGTGCCAGCACCCTAGTGGAAACAGGGGGGACCGGGGAGCTGTTTTTT
NA,14,NA,TRBJ2-3,TRBV2,CASWTGTSTDTQYF,TGTGCCAGCTGGACGGGGACTAGCACAGATACGCAGTATTTT
NA,19,TRBD2,TRBJ2-7,TRBV4-2,CASSQPGLAGGPYTYEQYF,TGTGCCAGCAGCCAACCCGGACTAGCGGGAGGGCCTTACACCTACGAGCAGTACTTC
few,11,TRBD1,TRBJ2-7,TRBV29-1,CSVGRDRDALF,TGCAGCGTTGGCCGGGACAGGGATGCCCTCTTC
NA,16,TRBD2,TRBJ2-7,TRBV7-2,CASSAQLQREANEQYF,TGTGCCAGCAGCGCGCAACTCCAGCGGGAGGCTAACGAGCAGTACTTC